This T cell receptor (beta chain) came from a study of blood T cell repertoires in COVID-19. Turning to the study itself: Samples came from the United States, Italy and Spain, spanning acute and convalescent COVID-19. T cells, B-cell-depleted T cells, or PBMCs supplied cDNA or gDNA.

Profiling relied on immunoSEQ multiplex PCR, and the TCRdb table lists in-frame clones only, not all of them. The sample lists more than 140,000 clones, around 81% occurring once. This CDR3 spans 14 amino acids. V shed 6 bases and J shed 6 bases, with 17 bases lying between them. Germline CDR1 reads SQVTM; CDR2 reads ANQGSEA. In this sample, this clone turned up a few times. The chain combines TRBV29-1 with TRBJ2-2; D might be TRBD1 (7 bases). This TCR was recovered from a human donor in a cohort sampled during active COVID-19. The source material was peripheral blood. The CDR3 loop is CSVVEGATAGELFF. CDR3 DNA: TGCAGCGTCGTGGAGGGGGCGACGGCCGGGGAGCTGTTTTTT.